This is a list of T cell receptor beta chains from one sample in a study of healthy donors' naive CD4 and CD8 T cells. TCRdb reprocessed the reads via MiXCR and lists one record per CDR3 protein. The sample includes about 180,000 distinct CDR3 sequences, about 74% of them seen just once. Sequenced sample: naive CD4+ and CD8+ T cells sorted from blood, pooled from several donors. Receptors were obtained from a pool of human donors in good health; the sample pools cells from several healthy donors. The CDR3 runs from the conserved cysteine through the conserved F or W. The D gene is left open where the match is weak. Size values are once, few and many counts, or a class for expanded clones, and some rows have none.

v_call,j_call,clone_size,d_call,cdr3_aa,cdr3_nt
TRBV27,TRBJ2-5,NA,NA,CASSLSIFGETQYF,TGTGCCAGCAGTTTATCCATATTCGGGGAGACCCAGTACTTC
TRBV19,TRBJ1-5,NA,NA,CASSLQDSNQPQHF,TGTGCCAGTAGTCTGCAGGATAGCAATCAGCCCCAGCATTTT
TRBV6-5,TRBJ1-1,NA,NA,CASSYSTRDVNTEAFF,TGTGCCAGCAGTTACTCGACGAGGGATGTGAACACTGAAGCTTTCTTT
TRBV29-1,TRBJ1-1,NA,NA,CSVAINLNTEAFF,TGCAGCGTTGCCATTAACTTAAACACTGAAGCTTTCTTT
TRBV6-5,TRBJ2-5,NA,NA,CASSYSWARAYQETQYF,TGTGCCAGCAGTTACTCATGGGCGAGAGCCTACCAAGAGACCCAGTACTTC
TRBV30,TRBJ2-7,NA,NA,CAKQQGYEQYF,TGTGCCAAACAACAGGGCTACGAGCAGTACTTC
TRBV6-5,TRBJ2-5,NA,TRBD1,CASSQPHDRVETQYF,TGTGCCAGCAGTCAACCCCACGACAGGGTAGAGACCCAGTACTTC
TRBV28,TRBJ1-5,once,NA,CASNWQAHGQPQHF,TGTGCCAGCAATTGGCAGGCCCATGGACAGCCCCAGCATTTT
TRBV29-1,TRBJ2-5,NA,NA,CSAVTVETQYF,TGCAGCGCCGTGACGGTAGAGACCCAGTACTTC
TRBV27,TRBJ1-1,NA,NA,CATASMSGAFF,TGTGCCACGGCCTCAATGTCGGGAGCTTTCTTT
TRBV30,TRBJ2-7,NA,NA,CAWMEGYEQYF,TGTGCCTGGATGGAAGGCTACGAGCAGTACTTC
TRBV15,TRBJ2-6,NA,NA,CATSRGDGSGANVLTF,TGTGCCACCAGCAGAGGTGACGGTTCTGGGGCCAACGTCCTGACTTTC
TRBV29-1,TRBJ1-1,NA,TRBD1,CSVEGTGNRNTEAFF,TGCAGCGTTGAGGGGACAGGGAACAGGAACACTGAAGCTTTCTTT
TRBV5-1,TRBJ2-7,NA,TRBD1,CASGLDRNEQYF,TGCGCCAGCGGCTTGGACAGGAACGAGCAGTACTTC
TRBV27,TRBJ2-1,NA,NA,CASSGVANEQFF,TGTGCCAGCAGTGGGGTGGCAAATGAGCAGTTCTTC